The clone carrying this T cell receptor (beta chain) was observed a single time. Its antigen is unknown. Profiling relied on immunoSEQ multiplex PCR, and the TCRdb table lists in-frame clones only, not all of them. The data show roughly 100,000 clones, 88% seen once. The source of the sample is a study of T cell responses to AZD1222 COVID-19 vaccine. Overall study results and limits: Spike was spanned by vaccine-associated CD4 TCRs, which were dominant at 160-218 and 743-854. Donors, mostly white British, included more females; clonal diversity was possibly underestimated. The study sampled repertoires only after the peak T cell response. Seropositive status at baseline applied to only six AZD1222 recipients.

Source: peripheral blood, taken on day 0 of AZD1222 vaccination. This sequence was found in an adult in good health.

The CDR3 is CSVTGGSYNEQFF. For the CDR3, the DNA is TGCAGCGTTACAGGGGGCTCCTACAATGAGCAGTTCTTC. The chain recombines TRBV29-1 with TRBJ2-1; TRBD1 agrees at 8 bases. With 5 bases clipped from V and 0 bases from J, the junction kept 0 bases outside the gene matches. Germline assignment: CDR1 SQVTM and CDR2 ANQGSEA. CDR3 length: 13 amino acids.